The present T cell receptor beta chain was sequenced within a study of cytomegalovirus exposure and HLA in healthy donors. 13 Jbeta primers and 60 Vbeta primers were used for the PCR. Assay used: immunoSEQ multiplex PCR; TCRdb lists only in-frame clones, some missing. The table includes roughly 130,000 clones, 70% to 85% detected once. This receptor was obtained from a young woman in good health and CMV-seropositive. Sequencing was carried out using PBMCs.

The CDR3 DNA follows: TGTGCCAGCTCTCAACGGGGGGGCCAAGAGACCCAGTACTTC. Its translation is CASSQRGGQETQYF. The chain uses TRBV18 and TRBJ2-5, with 8 bases fitting TRBD2. Looked up from germline, CDR1 is KGHSH and CDR2 is LQKENI. J was trimmed by 1 base and V by 6 bases; bases with no gene match: 4. The CDR3 has 14 amino acids.